The clone carrying this T cell receptor beta chain was picked up many times. The antigen remains unidentified. The CDR3 is 17 amino acids. Germline V gives CDR1 SGHRS, CDR2 YFSETQ. The V gene end was trimmed by 4 bases and the J gene end by 7 bases; junction bases not matched to a gene: 8. This sample is part of a study of neurological immune-mediated disorders. Notes on the study in general: The greatest TCR clonal expansion appeared in HTLV-1-associated myelopathy and the smallest, falling below healthy controls, in multiple sclerosis. None of the CDR3 amino acid sequences of expanded clones recurred across subjects, suggesting private repertoires in all groups.

cDNA was made by 5'RACE with 10-nucleotide random UMIs. TCRdb recomputed calls from the 5' RACE reads with MiXCR, one row per CDR3 protein. The data show about 24,000 distinct CDR3 sequences, over 10% seen once. The gene calls are TRBV5-1 and TRBJ2-2; 15 bases fit TRBD2. The sample consisted of PBMCs. The origin of this receptor is a woman in her forties with HTLV-1-associated myelopathy (HAM/TSP). The CDR3 region is CASSPGLAGGPGGELFF. CDR3 DNA: TGCGCCAGCAGCCCTGGACTAGCGGGGGGGCCAGGCGGGGAGCTGTTTTTT.